This TCR beta chain stems from a study of blood T cell repertoires in COVID-19. Libraries were prepared by immunoSEQ multiplex PCR; TCRdb keeps only in-frame clonotypes and omits some of them. Among about 150,000 clones listed, roughly 89% were seen once. Only one count was recorded for this clone. Per the germline V gene, CDR1 is SGHTA and CDR2 is FQGNSA. The V gene lost 1 base and the J gene lost 1 base, with 11 bases spanning the gap. The CDR3 extends over 15 amino acids. This rearrangement joins TRBV7-2 to TRBJ2-7; D is possibly TRBD2 (7 bases). What was sequenced was peripheral blood. The receptor's source is a human donor in a cohort sampled during active COVID-19. CDR3 in DNA: TGTGCCAGCAGCTTAGGGGGGGGCCTGTCCTACGAGCAGTACTTC. Amino acids: CASSLGGGLSYEQYF.